This entry features one TCR beta chain sequence. Its antigen is unknown. A minimum of one pre-ART and two post-ART PBMC samples existed for each donor. Participants with HIV, all of them, were treated in the United States. This sample was included in a study of long-term antiretroviral therapy in people with HIV. Study-wide findings and caveats: Diversity increased after ART yet remained lower than in transplant donor controls.

Version v3.0 of the immunoSEQ assay ran at survey level. Sequenced by immunoSEQ multiplex PCR; TCRdb stores in-frame clones only, minus some. The sample contains fewer than 25,000 clones, about 87% of which appear only once. This CDR3 region has 15 residues. V lost 0 bases and J 0 bases, leaving 7 bases between the germline ends. Germline V gene data show CDR1 as SGHRS and CDR2 as YFSETQ. Sequencing used unsorted PBMCs, obtained 1.8 years before starting antiretroviral therapy. The source of this sequence is a middle-aged man with HIV. This rearrangement joins TRBV5-1 to TRBJ1-5; D is uncertain. CDR3 region: CASSLAGYSNQPQHF. Written as DNA, the CDR3 is TGCGCCAGCAGCTTGGCGGGATATAGCAATCAGCCCCAGCATTTT.